This entry lists 23 T cell receptor beta chains sequenced from one sample in a study of T cell repertoires in cytomegalovirus infection. TCRdb processed the reads anew with MiXCR; each CDR3 protein has one entry. The data contain 180,000 or so distinct CDR3 sequences, approximately 18% of them singletons. Sequenced sample: CD8+ T cells from PBMCs. All receptors derive from a human donor in good health (CMV status not recorded). Some clones in this sample may be carry-over from other donors' samples.

The chain carries TRBV6-2 or TRBV6-3 and TRBJ2-7, with 8 nucleotides matching TRBD1. Per germline, CDR1 MNHEY and CDR2 SVGEGT. V shed 1 base and J 6 bases; nucleotides not matched to a gene: 8. This CDR3 region has 15 residues. The chain's CDR3 is CASSYWSGTGSEQYF. In DNA, the CDR3 is TGTGCCAGCAGTTACTGGTCCGGGACAGGCAGCGAGCAGTACTTC.

In its sample, this clonotype was seen a few times. This chain links TRBV7-2 with TRBJ2-2; TRBD1 aligns across 8 bases. This CDR3 is built from 15 residues. The germline V gene has CDR1 SGHTA and CDR2 FQGNSA. V shed 6 bases and J 5 bases; nucleotides not matched to a gene: 8. DNA of the CDR3: TGTGCCAGCAGTCATCAGGGGGCCCTGACCGGGGAGCTGTTTTTT. This sequence encodes CASSHQGALTGELFF.

The rearrangement links TRBV7-8 to TRBJ1-6; possible D gene TRBD1, 5 bases. Germline CDR1 reads SGHVS; CDR2 reads FQNEAQ. Trimming shortened V by 4 bases and J by 1 base, and 14 bases separated the two germline ends. The CDR3 consists of 17 residues. CDR3 in amino acids: CASSSTARESYNSPLHF. In nucleotides, the CDR3 is TGTGCCAGCAGCTCGACAGCCAGGGAATCCTATAATTCACCCCTCCACTTT. The complete variable domain, with remaining parts taken from reference TRBV7-8 and TRBJ1-6, reads GAGVSQSPRYKVAKRGQDVALRCDPISGHVSLFWYQQALGQGPEFLTYFQNEAQLDKSGLPSDRFFAERPEGSVSTLKIQRTQQEDSAVYLCASSSTARESYNSPLHFGNGTRLTVT.

This clonotype was counted a few times. The chain uses TRBV6-2 or TRBV6-3 and TRBJ2-1; D possibly corresponds to TRBD2 (5 bases). The V and J ends lost 8 bases and 5 bases respectively, with 25 bases between them. Per germline, CDR1 MNHEY and CDR2 SVGEGT. The CDR3 sequence is 17 residues long. The CDR3 DNA reads TGTGCCAGCCTCGCGGGCATTAGCTCTTTAAGGGACAATGAGCAGTTCTTC. This gives the protein CASLAGISSLRDNEQFF.

There are a few counts of this clonotype. The V call is TRBV7-2, the J call TRBJ2-7; 9 nucleotides match TRBD1. The CDR3 is 16 amino acids. The germline CDR1 and CDR2 sequences are SGHTA and FQGNSA. The V and J ends lost 5 bases and 3 bases, in that order; junction bases with no gene match: 11. This chain's CDR3 is CASSPYRGPSGYEQYF. The CDR3 DNA is TGTGCCAGCAGCCCCTACAGGGGGCCTTCTGGCTACGAGCAGTACTTC.

This clonotype was seen more than once but under ten times. The V call is TRBV7-9, the J call TRBJ1-1; D is uncertain. The ends were cut back, 3 bases at V and 1 base at J, with 15 bases in the middle. This CDR3 spans 16 amino acids. Germline V gene lookup returns CDR1 SEHNR and CDR2 FQNEAQ (reference sequence). The CDR3 DNA follows: TGTGCCAGCAGCTTTTCAAGCCGAGGGAGGAACACTGAAGCTTTCTTT. This codes for CASSFSSRGRNTEAFF.

This clonotype was found many times. This chain uses TRBV7-9 with TRBJ2-1, with a possible D match to TRBD2 (5 bases). Germline CDR1 and CDR2: SEHNR and FQNEAQ (reference sequence). V lost 5 bases to trimming and J lost 7 bases, with 18 bases between them. The CDR3 totals 15 residues. CDR3 sequence reads: CASSPAVRGANEQFF. The CDR3 region has the DNA TGTGCCAGCAGCCCCGCGGTCCGGGGTGCAAATGAGCAGTTCTTC. Full variable domain (outside the CDR3, taken from reference TRBV7-9 and TRBJ2-1): DTGVSQNPRHKITKRGQNVTFRCDPISEHNRLYWYRQTLGQGPEFLTYFQNEAQLEKSRLLSDRFSAERPKGSFSTLEIQRTEQGDSAMYLCASSPAVRGANEQFFGPGTRLTVL.

This clonotype was counted a few times. The chain is built from TRBV4-1 and TRBJ1-1; possible D gene TRBD1, 6 bases. This CDR3 has 15 residues. The V end lost 4 bases, the J end lost 1 base, and 13 bases lay between the germline ends. Germline V CDR1 and CDR2: MGHRA, YSYEKL. The CDR3 spells CASSRGGMTNTEAFF. CDR3 DNA sequence: TGCGCCAGCAGCCGAGGGGGGATGACGAACACTGAAGCTTTCTTT.

This clonotype was seen once. The V call is TRBV6-6, the J call TRBJ2-1, with TRBD1 identical over 8 bases. Trimming took 2 bases from V and 1 from J; bases not matched to a gene: 4. CDR3 size: 16 residues. CDR1 and CDR2 from the germline V gene are MNHNY and SVGAGI (reference sequence). Written as DNA, the CDR3 is TGTGCCAGCAGTTACGGAAGGACAGGGTCCTACAATGAGCAGTTCTTC. Protein product: CASSYGRTGSYNEQFF.

In its sample, this clonotype was seen a few times. The rearrangement links TRBV7-8 to TRBJ2-3, with 10 positions matching TRBD2. Germline lookup yields CDR1 SGHVS and CDR2 FQNEAQ. The V gene end was trimmed by 5 bases and the J gene end by 4 bases; junction bases not matched to a gene: 12. The CDR3 is made up of 17 amino acids. Here the CDR3 reads CASSPRPTAGGPDTQYF. CDR3 in DNA: TGTGCCAGCAGCCCTCGACCGACAGCGGGGGGGCCAGATACGCAGTATTTT.

The J gene is TRBJ2-3, the V gene TRBV5-6; perhaps TRBD2 as D (6 bases). This CDR3 contains 14 residues. V lost 1 base, J lost 2 bases, and 8 bases lay in between. Germline lookup yields CDR1 SGHDT and CDR2 YYEEEE. This CDR3 reads CASSLQGLTDTQYF. The CDR3 nucleotides read TGTGCCAGCAGCTTGCAGGGACTCACAGATACGCAGTATTTT. The full variable domain, rest sourced from reference TRBV5-6 and TRBJ2-3, is DAGVTQSPTHLIKTRGQQVTLRCSPKSGHDTVSWYQQALGQGPQFIFQYYEEEERQRGNFPDRFSGHQFPNYSSELNVNALLLGDSALYLCASSLQGLTDTQYFGPGTRLTVL.

This clonotype came up many times. This chain joins TRBV4-1 and TRBJ2-7, with a possible D match to TRBD2 (6 bases). Germline V gene lookup returns CDR1 MGHRA and CDR2 YSYEKL. V lost 5 bases, J lost 5 bases, and 10 bases lay in between. This CDR3 has 12 residues. CDR3 sequence: CASSIREDEQYF. CDR3 nucleotide sequence: TGCGCCAGCAGCATCAGGGAGGACGAGCAGTACTTC.

This clonotype has only one observation. At one boundary the junction diverges from the germline segment, which might be a read error. The chain employs TRBV7-6 and TRBJ1-2; 10 bases map to TRBD1. The CDR3 extends over 15 amino acids. From germline, CDR1 is SGHVS and CDR2 FNYEAQ. The CDR3 nucleotides read TGTGCCAGCAGCCCGAGGGACAGGGGTTCGGATGGCTACGCCTTC. This sequence encodes CASSPRDRGSDGYAF.

This clonotype was seen more than once but under ten times. The chain joins TRBV28 to TRBJ1-5; D not certain. Germline CDR1 reads MDHEN; CDR2 reads SYDVKM. Trimming removed 5 bases from V and 3 bases from J, with 8 bases in between. The CDR3 has 13 residues. The CDR3 DNA sequence: TGTGCCAGCAGTGTTACAGACAATCAGCCCCAGCATTTT. It encodes CASSVTDNQPQHF.

The chain combines TRBV28 with TRBJ1-5; D might be TRBD1 (6 bases). There are 17 residues in the CDR3. CDR1 and CDR2 (germline): MDHEN, SYDVKM. The germline V and J ends were trimmed by 5 bases and 0 bases, with 17 bases remaining between them. The DNA for the CDR3 is TGTGCCAGCAGTGAACCGAGCCAGGGGTATAGCAATCAGCCCCAGCATTTT. It is translated as CASSEPSQGYSNQPQHF.

This clonotype was picked up a small number of times. The genes are TRBV7-8 and TRBJ2-1; 10 bases line up with TRBD2. CDR3 length: 16 residues. CDR1 and CDR2 from the germline V gene are SGHVS and FQNEAQ. With V trimmed by 5 bases and J by 0 bases, 4 bases remained unmatched. This CDR3 reads CASSHTSGASYNEQFF. In DNA, the CDR3 is TGTGCCAGCAGCCATACTAGCGGGGCCTCCTACAATGAGCAGTTCTTC.

This clonotype showed up just a few times. The chain joins TRBV7-9 to TRBJ2-2; 8 nucleotides match TRBD1. The CDR3 loop spans 15 amino acids. Unmatched junction bases numbered 6, after V lost 4 bases and J lost 5 bases. From germline, CDR1 is SEHNR and CDR2 FQNEAQ (reference sequence). The CDR3 DNA reads TGTGCCAGCAGCTCCCGGACAGGGAGAACCGGGGAGCTGTTTTTT. It codes for CASSSRTGRTGELFF.

Only a few counts were recorded for this clonotype. The chain carries TRBV4-2 and TRBJ2-7; D ambiguous. This CDR3 is 14 amino acids long. CDR1 is LGHNA, CDR2 YNFKEQ, per germline. Between the trimmed V and J ends, which lost 1 base and 2 bases, there was a span of 9 bases. In nucleotides, the CDR3 is TGTGCCAGCAGCCAAGGGGCCTTTACCTACGAGCAGTACTTC. Protein: CASSQGAFTYEQYF.

This clonotype was counted a few times. The chain recombines TRBV7-2 with TRBJ2-5, with D hard to call. The CDR3 is 17 residues long. Trimming cost V 3 bases and J 2 bases, with 19 bases left between them. Germline assignment: CDR1 SGHTA and CDR2 FQGNSA. Here the CDR3 DNA reads TGTGCCAGCAGCTTGGAACCCCCAAGGCAGTTACAAGAGACCCAGTACTTC. This codes for CASSLEPPRQLQETQYF.

This rearrangement joins TRBV11-2 to TRBJ1-1, with TRBD1 identical over 9 bases. Trimming removed 2 bases from V and 3 bases from J; junction bases left unmatched: 4. Per germline, CDR1 SGHAT and CDR2 FQNNGV. CDR3 length: 15 amino acids. In nucleotides, the CDR3 is TGTGCCAGCAGCTTACACAGGGGGCCCGACACTGAAGCTTTCTTT. Amino acid sequence: CASSLHRGPDTEAFF.

This clonotype was seen only a few times. The V call is TRBV7-9, the J call TRBJ1-2; 10 bases fit TRBD1. Germline CDR1 is SEHNR and CDR2 is FQNEAQ (reference sequence). V shed 4 bases and J 3 bases; nucleotides not matched to a gene: 8. The CDR3 totals 16 residues. The DNA of the CDR3 is TGTGCCAGCAGCTCCCTAGGGGGACAGGGGCACTATGGCTACACCTTC. Translation: CASSSLGGQGHYGYTF.

V is TRBV7-9 and J is TRBJ2-1; a possible D gene is TRBD2 (6 bases). Trimming shortened V by 5 bases and J by 2 bases, and 13 bases separated the two germline ends. This CDR3 has 15 residues. Germline V gene sequence: CDR1 SEHNR, CDR2 FQNEAQ (reference sequence). DNA for the CDR3: TGTGCCAGCAGCCCGGGAGCGTGGACCTACAATGAGCAGTTCTTC. Translation: CASSPGAWTYNEQFF.

In its sample, this clonotype was seen a few times. The V and J genes are TRBV28 and TRBJ1-2, with TRBD1 as a possible D gene (5 bases). Germline CDR1 is MDHEN and CDR2 is SYDVKM. This CDR3 spans 13 amino acids. V lost 3 bases and J 3 bases, leaving 8 bases between the germline ends. CDR3 coding DNA: TGTGCCAGCAGTTTTCTGGGGGACTATGGCTACACCTTC. Translated: CASSFLGDYGYTF.